The 29 T cell receptor beta chains in this list originate from one sample, sequenced in a study of T cell repertoires in cytomegalovirus infection. MiXCR was run by TCRdb on the reads, yielding one entry per CDR3 protein. Of 450,000 to 600,000 distinct CDR3 sequences listed, about 11% are singletons. The sample taken for sequencing was PBMCs. The receptor set was obtained from a human donor in good health (CMV status not recorded). Some clones in this sample may be carry-over from other donors' samples.

This clonotype has a count of ten or more. The chain carries TRBV3-1 and TRBJ1-1; D not certain. Deletions cut 1 base from V and 3 bases from J, with 12 bases between. CDR1 is LGHDT, CDR2 YNNKEL, per germline (reference sequence). The CDR3 runs 15 residues. DNA for the CDR3: TGTGCCAGCAGCCAAGGGCCCCTCTCGGACACTGAAGCTTTCTTT. Translated, it gives CASSQGPLSDTEAFF.

This clonotype was counted at least ten times. V is TRBV11-3 and J is TRBJ2-5; 7 bases align to TRBD1. The CDR3 extends over 15 amino acids. V lost 5 bases to trimming and J lost 3 bases; unmatched junction nucleotides: 9. CDR1 and CDR2 (germline): SGHNT, YENEEA. The CDR3 DNA reads TGTGCCAGCAGCGAAGGGACAGACACCAAAGAGACCCAGTACTTC. This encodes CASSEGTDTKETQYF.

Many counts were recorded for this clonotype. V usage is TRBV20-1 and J usage is TRBJ2-3, with 7 nucleotides matching TRBD1. This CDR3 region has 19 residues. Germline V CDR1 and CDR2: DFQATT, SNEGSKA (reference sequence). V shed 0 bases, J shed 6 bases, and the junction held 21 bases outside the gene matches. CDR3 coding DNA: TGCAGTGCTAGAGATTTAATTAGTCGAGGGACAGACCCACGGGATACGCAGTATTTT. Protein sequence: CSARDLISRGTDPRDTQYF.

This clonotype occurred many times. V and J are TRBV7-3 and TRBJ2-1, with a tentative D call TRBD2 (7 bases). Trimming cost V 1 base and J 2 bases, with 12 bases left between them. CDR3 length: 16 amino acids. Germline values: CDR1 SGHTA, CDR2 FQGTGA. The CDR3 DNA reads TGTGCCAGCAGCTTAAGTGGGGGGGGGCCCTACAATGAGCAGTTCTTC. It specifies CASSLSGGGPYNEQFF.

This clonotype was seen repeatedly, ten times or more. The genes are TRBV27 and TRBJ1-1; no firm D call. The CDR3 consists of 14 residues. V was trimmed by 4 bases and J by 1 base, leaving 10 bases between them. Germline values: CDR1 MNHEY, CDR2 SMNVEV (reference sequence). The CDR3 DNA is TGTGCCAGCAGTTCTGGAAGAGGGAACACTGAAGCTTTCTTT. Its translation: CASSSGRGNTEAFF.

The chain combines TRBV19 with TRBJ2-3, with 7 bases identical to TRBD2. The length of the CDR3 is 15 residues. The germline CDR1 and CDR2 sequences are LNHDA and SQIVND (reference sequence). V trimming: 1 base; J trimming: 0 bases; junction bases outside the gene matches: 1. CDR3 sequence reads: CASSIGGLSTDTQYF. DNA of the CDR3: TGTGCCAGTAGTATAGGGGGACTAAGCACAGATACGCAGTATTTT.

This clonotype was found many times. The chain has TRBV7-2 and TRBJ2-7; 9 bases map to TRBD1. V gave up 5 bases and J gave up 2 bases; unmatched junction bases: 7. Germline V gives CDR1 SGHTA, CDR2 FQGNSA. This CDR3 contains 15 residues. CDR3 sequence (DNA): TGTGCCAGCAGCGGTGGACAGGGGCTTACCTACGAGCAGTACTTC. Protein sequence: CASSGGQGLTYEQYF.

This clonotype has only a few counts. The chain joins TRBV20-1 to TRBJ2-7; 7 bases align to TRBD2. The V gene end was trimmed by 0 bases and the J gene end by 4 bases; junction bases not matched to a gene: 3. The CDR3 is 13 amino acids. Germline V lookup: CDR1 DFQATT, CDR2 SNEGSKA (reference sequence). CDR3 region: CSAREGGGYEQYF. DNA of the CDR3: TGCAGTGCTAGAGAGGGGGGGGGTTACGAGCAGTACTTC.

There are many counts of this clonotype. The chain recombines TRBV14 with TRBJ1-4; tentative D call: TRBD1 (5 bases). Germline V gene sequence: CDR1 SGHDN, CDR2 FVKESK. There are 14 residues in the CDR3. With 3 bases removed from V and 6 bases from J, the gap between germline ends came to 11 bases. Here the CDR3 reads CASSHRDVDEKLFF. Written as DNA, the CDR3 is TGTGCCAGCAGCCACAGGGATGTGGATGAAAAACTGTTTTTT.

This chain connects TRBV30 to TRBJ2-7; 8 bases are shared with TRBD2. Trimming at V came to 2 bases and at J to 4 bases, leaving 1 base not matched to a gene. This CDR3 is 12 amino acids long. Germline values: CDR1 GTSNPN, CDR2 SVGIG (reference sequence). The CDR3 coding sequence is TGTGCCTGGAGTAAGCGGGGGTACGAGCAGTACTTC. Translation gives CAWSKRGYEQYF.

This clonotype occurred many times. Since the CDR3 does not end with the conserved phenylalanine or tryptophan, this likely comes from a read error. No DNA is shown, since the ends of the CDR3 on it are uncertain; the CDR3 is the one TCRdb lists. This chain's CDR3 is CASSLDVAPPTL. The V call is TRBV12-3 or TRBV12-4, the J call TRBJ2-7. The CDR3 is 12 residues long, counting both termini.

There are a few counts of this clonotype. The J gene is TRBJ2-7, the V gene TRBV5-4; D may be TRBD2 (5 bases). This CDR3 spans 15 amino acids. Looked up from germline, CDR1 is SGHNT and CDR2 is YYREEE (reference sequence). Between the trimmed V and J ends, which lost 3 bases and 5 bases, there was a span of 18 bases. This CDR3 reads CASSSRLAGSNEQYF. The CDR3 region has the DNA TGTGCCAGCAGCTCGAGATTGGCGGGCAGCAACGAGCAGTACTTC.

This clonotype was found a few times. The J gene is TRBJ1-2, the V gene TRBV19; D is possibly TRBD1 (6 bases). The V end was cut by 4 bases, the J end by 7 bases, with 19 bases between. The CDR3 has 15 residues. Germline V CDR1 and CDR2: LNHDA, SQIVND (reference sequence). CDR3 loop: CASSTIRGRDTGYTF. For the CDR3, the DNA is TGTGCCAGTAGTACCATCCGGGGAAGGGACACTGGCTACACCTTC.

The J gene is TRBJ1-2, the V gene TRBV29-1; tentatively, D is TRBD1 (5 bases). V lost 7 bases, J lost 3 bases, and 15 bases lay in between. This CDR3 comprises 13 residues. The germline V gene encodes CDR1 SQVTM and CDR2 ANQGSEA. The CDR3 coding sequence is TGCAGCGCCCAGGGTTTGATTGACTATGGCTACACCTTC. It specifies CSAQGLIDYGYTF.

CDR3 nucleotide sequence: TGCAGTGCTAGGACCGGGATCGGGACAGATACGCAGTATTTT. The encoded protein is CSARTGIGTDTQYF. The V call is TRBV20-1, the J call TRBJ2-3; a weak D match, TRBD2 (5 bases). Germline V CDR1 and CDR2: DFQATT, SNEGSKA (reference sequence). The CDR3 contains 14 residues. V dropped 3 bases and J dropped 3 bases, with 13 bases sitting between them.

This clonotype was picked up a small number of times. The chain links TRBV20-1 to TRBJ2-1, with 10 positions matching TRBD2. Germline V gives CDR1 DFQATT, CDR2 SNEGSKA (reference sequence). V lost 3 bases to trimming and J lost 7 bases; unmatched junction nucleotides: 6. The CDR3 loop spans 14 amino acids. CDR3 nucleotide sequence: TGCAGTGCTAGTAAAGCGGGGGGGGAGAATGAGCAGTTCTTC. This gives the protein CSASKAGGENEQFF.

About this clonotype: Given a much more abundant clone one base away, this may be a read error. The chain combines TRBV19 with TRBJ1-2; D gene ambiguous. CDR3 size: 14 residues. Trimming pared 3 bases from V and 4 bases from J, leaving 12 bases between. Looked up from germline, CDR1 is LNHDA and CDR2 is SQIVND (reference sequence). CDR3 bases: TGTGCCAGTAGTATTGGGCCGCTAGTCTATGGCTACACCTTC. The encoded protein is CASSIGPLVYGYTF.

This clonotype was seen only a few times. The chain joins TRBV6-1 to TRBJ2-7, with D possibly being TRBD1 (5 bases). CDR3 size: 15 residues. The ends were cut back, 7 bases at V and 1 base at J, with 17 bases in the middle. Germline V gene lookup returns CDR1 MNHNS and CDR2 SASEGT. The CDR3 DNA is TGTGCCAGCACTCCTTATTGGCAGGGATCCTACGAGCAGTACTTC. Its translation: CASTPYWQGSYEQYF.

There are a few counts of this clonotype. The chain carries TRBV20-1 and TRBJ1-6; the match to TRBD1 covers 9 bases. The CDR3 has 17 residues. Looked up from germline, CDR1 is DFQATT and CDR2 is SNEGSKA (reference sequence). The trim removed 1 base at V and 7 bases at J, leaving 11 bases unmatched. The CDR3 sequence: CSARGDRAYGMNSPLHF. The DNA of the CDR3 is TGCAGTGCTAGAGGGGACAGGGCTTACGGAATGAATTCACCCCTCCACTTT.

Many counts were recorded for this clonotype. The CDR3 is CASSLVRGDRLNTEAFF. CDR3 bases: TGTGCCAGCAGCTTAGTTCGGGGGGACAGGCTGAACACTGAAGCTTTCTTT. The chain uses TRBV7-9 and TRBJ1-1; TRBD1 aligns across 8 bases. Germline V gives CDR1 SEHNR, CDR2 FQNEAQ (reference sequence). CDR3 length: 17 amino acids. The V segment lost 1 base and the J segment 0 bases; nucleotides outside the gene matches: 7.

This clonotype was counted a few times. The genes are TRBV20-1 and TRBJ2-7, with D possibly being TRBD2 (5 bases). This CDR3 spans 13 amino acids. V was trimmed by 1 base and J by 0 bases, leaving 7 bases between them. Germline V CDR1 and CDR2: DFQATT, SNEGSKA (reference sequence). DNA of the CDR3: TGCAGTGCTAGAGGGACTTTCTCCTACGAGCAGTACTTC. It codes for CSARGTFSYEQYF.

V gene TRBV7-3 combines with J gene TRBJ2-1, with D possibly being TRBD1 or TRBD2 (5 bases each). Germline V gives CDR1 SGHTA, CDR2 FQGTGA. Trimming took off 1 base at V and 4 bases at J, with 14 bases between the two ends. The CDR3 extends over 16 amino acids. The CDR3 region is CASSLMGVLAYNEQFF. The DNA for the CDR3 is TGTGCCAGCAGCTTAATGGGGGTATTGGCTTACAATGAGCAGTTCTTC. Full variable domain (outside the CDR3, taken from reference TRBV7-3 and TRBJ2-1): GAGVSQTPSNKVTEKGKYVELRCDPISGHTALYWYRQSLGQGPEFLIYFQGTGAADDSGLPNDRFFAVRPEGSVSTLKIQRTERGDSAVYLCASSLMGVLAYNEQFFGPGTRLTVL.

This clonotype was seen ten or more times. The genes are TRBV7-9 and TRBJ1-1; no clear D gene. Between the trimmed V and J ends, which lost 7 bases and 1 base, there was a span of 13 bases. Germline loops: CDR1 SEHNR, CDR2 FQNEAQ (reference sequence). The CDR3 totals 14 residues. CDR3 protein: CASTSEVPNTEAFF. Written as DNA, the CDR3 is TGTGCCAGCACTTCCGAGGTCCCGAACACTGAAGCTTTCTTT.

This clonotype was counted between two and nine times. The J gene is TRBJ2-5, the V gene TRBV6-5; D is perhaps TRBD2 (7 bases). CDR1 MNHEY and CDR2 SVGAGI come from the germline V gene. CDR3 length: 14 residues. Trimming shortened V by 5 bases and J by 6 bases, and 16 bases separated the two germline ends. CDR3 coding DNA: TGTGCCAGCAGTCGGGGGGCTAATTCAAAGACCCAGTACTTC. This encodes CASSRGANSKTQYF.

A note on this clonotype: This sequence may be a read error, since a much larger clone differs from it by one base. V and J are TRBV6-6 and TRBJ2-7; no firm D call. V was clipped by 5 bases and J by 7 bases, with 12 bases between them. The V gene's germline CDR1 is MNHNY and CDR2 SVGAGI (reference sequence). The length of the CDR3 is 12 residues. The CDR3 sequence is CASSLLAWEQYF. The DNA of the CDR3 is TGTGCCAGCAGTCTCTTGGCCTGGGAGCAGTACTTC.

This clonotype has a count of ten or more. The chain recombines TRBV30 with TRBJ2-1; 10 nucleotides line up with TRBD2. Germline values: CDR1 GTSNPN, CDR2 SVGIG (reference sequence). V gave up 4 bases and J gave up 4 bases; unmatched junction bases: 10. This CDR3 region has 16 residues. The CDR3 DNA follows: TGTGCCTGGATGTTTAGCGGGAGGTACCTATACAATGAGCAGTTCTTC. Protein: CAWMFSGRYLYNEQFF.

This clonotype has a handful of counts. This chain uses TRBV5-4 with TRBJ1-3; D may be TRBD1 (6 bases). The V gene's germline CDR1 is SGHNT and CDR2 YYREEE (reference sequence). This CDR3 is 13 amino acids long. V lost 1 base and J lost 5, with 7 bases in between. The DNA for the CDR3 is TGTGCCAGCAGCTTGCAGGGGAGAAACACCATATATTTT. Translation: CASSLQGRNTIYF.

The CDR3: CASSDGTLVPYEQYF. CDR3 sequence (DNA): TGTGCCAGCAGTGACGGGACACTCGTCCCCTACGAGCAGTACTTC. The V and J genes are TRBV2 and TRBJ2-7; possibly TRBD1 for D (6 bases). The V end lost 3 bases, the J end lost 2 bases, and 14 bases lay between the germline ends. The CDR3 runs to 15 residues. Germline V gives CDR1 SNHLY, CDR2 FYNNEI. Filled out from reference TRBV2 and TRBJ2-7, the complete variable domain reads EPEVTQTPSHQVTQMGQEVILRCVPISNHLYFYWYRQILGQKVEFLVSFYNNEISEKSEIFDDQFSVERPDGSNFTLKIRSTKLEDSAMYFCASSDGTLVPYEQYFGPGTRLTVT.

This clonotype was observed a few times. The chain links TRBV20-1 to TRBJ2-7; 7 nucleotides agree with TRBD1. Germline CDR1 reads DFQATT; CDR2 reads SNEGSKA (reference sequence). The junction had 10 bases not matched to a gene; V was cut back by 6 bases and J by 5 bases. The CDR3 covers 13 residues. CDR3 DNA sequence: TGCAGTGCGCTTGACAGGGAAGTGGACGAGCAGTACTTC. It specifies CSALDREVDEQYF.